The source of this T cell receptor (beta chain) is a study of cytomegalovirus exposure and HLA in healthy donors. Study-level information: Researchers previously reported finding 90 million to 130 million unique TCR beta sequences from around 200 million T cells. Points from the study as a whole: In a later analysis, HLA-C alleles had the fewest associated TCRs, DRB1 alleles the most. Later analysis suggested links between common viral pathogens and several top significant clusters.

In regard to this clone: Its antigen is not identified.

13 Jbeta primers and 60 Vbeta primers were used for the PCR. The data were produced by immunoSEQ multiplex PCR, yet TCRdb's version contains in-frame clones alone and is incomplete. Of some 200,000 clones listed, 65% to 85% were seen once; the top ten hold 2.5% to 3%. This CDR3 is 13 amino acids long. In germline, CDR1 is SGHRS, CDR2 YFSETQ. With 3 bases removed from V and 0 bases from J, the gap between germline ends came to 5 bases. The chain uses TRBV5-1 and TRBJ2-3, with D possibly TRBD2 on 5 matching bases. Sequencing was carried out using PBMCs. The origin of this receptor is a female donor in good health and CMV-seronegative. CDR3 region: CASSSGSTDTQYF. DNA of the CDR3: TGCGCCAGCAGCTCGGGGAGCACAGATACGCAGTATTTT.